Below, 23 T cell receptor beta chains from the same sample are listed, as sequenced in a study of OX40 agonist ivuxolimab in advanced cancers. Assay used: immunoSEQ multiplex PCR; TCRdb lists only in-frame clones, some missing. The sample comprises about 70,000 clones, roughly 90% of which are singletons, and around 7.3% rests with the top ten. The specimen was CD4+ or CD8+ T cells sorted from blood, collected in a trial of the OX40 agonist ivuxolimab. The receptors originated from an adult with an advanced solid tumor such as melanoma, head and neck, liver or kidney cancer.

The chain joins TRBV6-5 to TRBJ1-1; D possibly corresponds to TRBD1 (5 bases). The CDR3 is made up of 13 amino acids. Trimming took off 2 bases at V and 5 bases at J, with 9 bases between the two ends. Germline loops: CDR1 MNHEY, CDR2 SVGAGI. CDR3: CASSYPGLTEAFF. The CDR3 DNA reads TGTGCCAGCAGTTACCCGGGGCTAACTGAAGCTTTCTTT.

The V call is TRBV7-9, the J call TRBJ1-3; unclear D gene. Germline V lookup: CDR1 SEHNR, CDR2 FQNEAQ (reference sequence). The CDR3 covers 15 residues. The germline V and J ends were trimmed by 5 bases and 0 bases, with 11 bases remaining between them. The CDR3, as DNA: TGTGCCAGCAGCCCCTGGGTGGGCTCTGGAAACACCATATATTTT. Translation: CASSPWVGSGNTIYF.

This chain connects TRBV4-2 to TRBJ2-7, with 8 bases aligning to TRBD1. V was pared by 7 bases and J by 2 bases, with 4 bases of the junction left unmatched. The CDR3 contains 13 residues. Germline V gene lookup returns CDR1 LGHNA and CDR2 YNFKEQ. DNA for the CDR3: TGTGCCAGCAATGACAGGGGAGCCTACGAGCAGTACTTC. Its protein product is CASNDRGAYEQYF.

The rearrangement uses TRBV4-1 and TRBJ2-7; 12 nucleotides agree with TRBD1. Germline trimming cut 4 bases from V and 6 bases from J; bases unmatched to any gene: 10. Germline assignment: CDR1 MGHRA and CDR2 YSYEKL. The CDR3 runs 16 residues. CDR3 bases: TGCGCCAGCAGCCCCCTGGGACAGGGGGCAGTCCTCGAGCAGTACTTC. The encoded protein is CASSPLGQGAVLEQYF.

The chain combines TRBV4-1 with TRBJ2-4, with a weak D call TRBD1 (6 bases). The CDR3 runs 17 residues. V dropped 3 bases and J dropped 1 base, with 16 bases sitting between them. Per the germline V gene, CDR1 is MGHRA and CDR2 is YSYEKL. Written as DNA, the CDR3 is TGCGCCAGCAGCCAGGACAGAGCCCCCCACGCCAAAAACATTCAGTACTTC. Translation gives CASSQDRAPHAKNIQYF.

The V gene is TRBV19, the J gene TRBJ1-2; D possibly corresponds to TRBD1 (6 bases). Germline lookup yields CDR1 LNHDA and CDR2 SQIVND (reference sequence). The CDR3 extends over 13 amino acids. The V gene lost 3 bases and the J gene lost 6 bases, with 11 bases spanning the gap. CDR3 loop: CASSISGGDGYTF. CDR3 coding DNA: TGTGCCAGTAGTATTTCGGGGGGCGATGGCTACACCTTC.

V gene TRBV11-2 combines with J gene TRBJ2-7, with D tentatively TRBD2 (6 bases). Germline V gene data show CDR1 as SGHAT and CDR2 as FQNNGV. The germline V and J ends were trimmed by 3 bases and 2 bases, with 11 bases remaining between them. This CDR3 is built from 14 residues. The CDR3 nucleotides are TGTGCCAGCAGCTTTGGGGGAGGACCCTACGAGCAGTACTTC. Its protein is CASSFGGGPYEQYF.

This chain connects TRBV23-1 to TRBJ2-7, with TRBD1 matching 7 bases. TRBV23-1 is flagged as an ORF with uncertain function. V lost 10 bases and J lost 3; bases outside the gene matches: 12. The CDR3 length is 14 residues. CDR3 sequence (DNA): TGCGCCACCTGGAGTCGACAGGGATACTACGAGCAGTACTTC. It specifies CATWSRQGYYEQYF.

The rearrangement links TRBV9 to TRBJ1-1; no definite D call. With 0 bases removed from V and 1 base from J, the gap between germline ends came to 13 bases. CDR3 size: 16 residues. Germline V gives CDR1 SGDLS, CDR2 YYNGEE. CDR3 nucleotide sequence: TGTGCCAGCAGCGTAGTCTTGACGGGAGAGAACACTGAAGCTTTCTTT. It is translated as CASSVVLTGENTEAFF.

This clone was counted a single time. V gene TRBV27 combines with J gene TRBJ1-1, with unresolved D. This CDR3 has 15 amino acids. Germline-derived CDR1 and CDR2 are MNHEY and SMNVEV (reference sequence). Between the trimmed V and J ends, which lost 5 bases and 1 base, there was a span of 14 bases. CDR3 loop: CASSPDVRWNTEAFF. CDR3 bases: TGTGCCAGCAGTCCCGATGTTAGATGGAACACTGAAGCTTTCTTT.

This chain links TRBV9 with TRBJ2-7; D remains ambiguous. Germline V CDR1 and CDR2: SGDLS, YYNGEE. Trimming removed 1 base from V and 3 bases from J, with 11 bases in between. This CDR3 is built from 14 residues. CDR3 amino acids: CASSVSDPGYEQYF. The CDR3 DNA follows: TGTGCCAGCAGCGTATCCGACCCGGGCTACGAGCAGTACTTC.

This chain links TRBV19 with TRBJ1-2, with a weak D call TRBD1 (6 bases). Between the trimmed V and J ends, which lost 7 bases and 7 bases, there was a span of 13 bases. Germline assignment: CDR1 LNHDA and CDR2 SQIVND (reference sequence). The CDR3 is 12 amino acids. This CDR3 reads CASTDSGSGYTF. CDR3 in DNA: TGTGCCAGTACGGACAGCGGAAGTGGCTACACCTTC.

This chain links TRBV14 with TRBJ1-1, with TRBD1 matching over 7 bases. CDR1 and CDR2 (germline): SGHDN, FVKESK. V was clipped by 2 bases and J by 3 bases; unmatched bases: 6. The CDR3 runs to 15 residues. The CDR3 here is CASSQKGTDHTEAFF. The DNA of the CDR3 is TGTGCCAGCAGCCAAAAGGGGACAGACCACACTGAAGCTTTCTTT.

The rearrangement links TRBV4-1 to TRBJ2-3; D ambiguous. The germline gives CDR1 MGHRA, CDR2 YSYEKL. CDR3 size: 14 residues. Deletions cut 0 bases from V and 4 bases from J, with 8 bases between. The CDR3: CASSQDLGADTQYF. The CDR3 region has the DNA TGCGCCAGCAGCCAAGATCTGGGCGCAGATACGCAGTATTTT.

CDR3 nucleotides: TGTGCCAGCAGTTTCCTAGCTCCCGCTGGGACAGATACGCAGTATTTT. Its protein product is CASSFLAPAGTDTQYF. V usage is TRBV27 and J usage is TRBJ2-3; D may be TRBD2 (5 bases). CDR1 and CDR2 (germline): MNHEY, SMNVEV (reference sequence). V was shortened by 3 bases and J by 3 bases, with 16 bases between the two germline ends. The CDR3 spans 16 residues.

The chain links TRBV21-1 to TRBJ2-1; the table's TRBD2 call for D was not verified on the DNA. TRBV21-1 is a documented pseudogene. The CDR3 contains 17 residues. Here the CDR3 DNA reads TGTGCCAGCAGCAAAATGGGACTAGCGGGGACTTACAATGAGCAGTTCTTC. It codes for CASSKMGLAGTYNEQFF.

This clone was counted once. The chain joins TRBV6-5 to TRBJ1-1; TRBD1 might be the D (6 bases). The CDR3 sequence is 16 residues long. The V gene lost 2 bases and the J gene lost 1 base, with 14 bases spanning the gap. Germline assignment: CDR1 MNHEY and CDR2 SVGAGI. CDR3 DNA: TGTGCCAGCAGTTACGCCGCAGGGGAGTGGAACACTGAAGCTTTCTTT. It encodes CASSYAAGEWNTEAFF.

The chain links TRBV7-9 to TRBJ2-7; D is undetermined. V was trimmed by 3 bases and J by 3 bases, leaving 9 bases between them. Germline V lookup: CDR1 SEHNR, CDR2 FQNEAQ (reference sequence). There are 13 residues in the CDR3. The CDR3 DNA reads as TGTGCCAGCAGCTTGGTGACTTTCTACGAGCAGTACTTC. Translated: CASSLVTFYEQYF.

The J gene is TRBJ2-7, the V gene TRBV5-4; 7 bases are a match to TRBD1. Germline CDR1 SGHNT, CDR2 YYREEE (reference sequence). V dropped 6 bases and J dropped 1; count of bases not matched to a gene: 7. The length of the CDR3 is 14 residues. CDR3 region: CASTAQGESYEQYF. CDR3 coding DNA: TGTGCCAGCACCGCGCAGGGGGAGTCCTACGAGCAGTACTTC.

J is TRBJ2-1 and V is TRBV27; possibly TRBD2 for D (5 bases). The V end lost 3 bases, the J end lost 8 bases, and 11 bases lay between the germline ends. The length of the CDR3 is 13 residues. Germline V gives CDR1 MNHEY, CDR2 SMNVEV (reference sequence). The CDR3 loop reads CASSFGGWDEQFF. Here the CDR3 DNA reads TGTGCCAGCAGTTTTGGAGGTTGGGATGAGCAGTTCTTC.

The chain is built from TRBV27 and TRBJ1-6, with unresolved D. Trimming stripped 2 bases from V and 0 bases from J, with 8 bases between. Germline-derived CDR1 and CDR2 are MNHEY and SMNVEV (reference sequence). This CDR3 contains 16 residues. The CDR3 reads CASSLGFSSYNSPLHF. The CDR3 region has the DNA TGTGCCAGCAGTTTAGGGTTCAGCTCCTATAATTCACCCCTCCACTTT.

The gene calls are TRBV6-1 and TRBJ2-7; possibly TRBD2 for D (5 bases). Trimming cost V 0 bases and J 2 bases, with 14 bases left between them. In germline, CDR1 is MNHNS, CDR2 SASEGT. This CDR3 is 16 amino acids long. CDR3 DNA: TGTGCCAGCAGTGAAGCTCGGGGTGGGATCACCTACGAGCAGTACTTC. Protein sequence: CASSEARGGITYEQYF.

The chain combines TRBV19 with TRBJ2-3; D is perhaps TRBD2 (5 bases). Germline V lookup: CDR1 LNHDA, CDR2 SQIVND (reference sequence). Trimming pared 5 bases from V and 4 bases from J, leaving 7 bases between. This CDR3 region has 12 residues. The CDR3 loop is CASSLGADTQYF. CDR3 coding DNA: TGTGCCAGTAGTCTCGGGGCAGATACGCAGTATTTT.